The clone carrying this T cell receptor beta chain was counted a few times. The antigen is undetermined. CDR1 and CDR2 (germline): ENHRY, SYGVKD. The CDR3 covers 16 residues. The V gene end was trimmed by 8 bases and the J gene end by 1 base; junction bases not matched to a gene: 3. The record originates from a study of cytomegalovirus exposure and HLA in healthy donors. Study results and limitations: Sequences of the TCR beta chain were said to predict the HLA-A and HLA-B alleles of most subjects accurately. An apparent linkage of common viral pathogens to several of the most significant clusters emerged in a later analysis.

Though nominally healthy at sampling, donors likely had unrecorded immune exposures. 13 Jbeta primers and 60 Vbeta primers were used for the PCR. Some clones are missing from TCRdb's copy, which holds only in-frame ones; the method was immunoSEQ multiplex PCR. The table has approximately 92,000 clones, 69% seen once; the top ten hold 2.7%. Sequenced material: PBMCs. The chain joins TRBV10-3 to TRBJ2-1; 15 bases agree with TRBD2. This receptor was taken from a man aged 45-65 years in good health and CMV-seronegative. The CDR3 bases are TGTGCCATCGGGACTAGCGGGAGGTTGTCCTACAATGAGCAGTTCTTC. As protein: CAIGTSGRLSYNEQFF.